These 19 T cell receptor beta chains share one sample of origin, sequenced in a study of OX40 agonist ivuxolimab in advanced cancers. This table comes from immunoSEQ multiplex PCR, and its TCRdb copy is limited to in-frame clones, with some not included. The sample yields 30,000 to 35,000 clones, roughly 84% seen once. Source: CD4+ or CD8+ T cells sorted from blood, taken in a trial of the OX40 agonist ivuxolimab. The receptor set was obtained from an adult with an advanced solid tumor such as melanoma, head and neck, liver or kidney cancer.

The genes are TRBV25-1 and TRBJ1-4, with TRBD1 matching 9 bases. This CDR3 contains 16 residues. CDR1 MGHDK and CDR2 SYGVNS come from the germline V gene. With 0 bases clipped from V and 8 bases from J, the junction kept 7 bases outside the gene matches. CDR3 in DNA: TGTGCCAGCAGTGAATATCAACAGGGGGCGAACGAAAAACTGTTTTTT. This codes for CASSEYQQGANEKLFF.

The J gene is TRBJ2-2, the V gene TRBV2, with 8 positions matching TRBD1. V dropped 6 bases and J dropped 0; count of bases not matched to a gene: 3. CDR1 and CDR2 from the germline V gene are SNHLY and FYNNEI. CDR3 length: 15 residues. CDR3 DNA: TGTGCCAGCAGCCTACAGGGGGCGAACACCGGGGAGCTGTTTTTT. Translation gives CASSLQGANTGELFF.

The rearrangement uses TRBV6-1 and TRBJ2-7; 13 bases map to TRBD2. The V gene end was trimmed by 3 bases and the J gene end by 7 bases; junction bases not matched to a gene: 9. The germline V gene has CDR1 MNHNS and CDR2 SASEGT. This CDR3 has 16 residues. The CDR3 is CASSERGLAGVVEQYF. CDR3 DNA sequence: TGTGCCAGCAGTGAGCGAGGACTAGCGGGAGTAGTAGAGCAGTACTTC.

The CDR3 nucleotides are TGTGCCAGCAGCCGGGACAGGGGATATGGAAACACCATATATTTT. Amino acids: CASSRDRGYGNTIYF. The chain joins TRBV7-7 to TRBJ1-3; 10 bases match TRBD1. Germline CDR1 is SSHAT and CDR2 is FNYEAQ (reference sequence). CDR3 length: 15 amino acids. V gave up 5 bases and J gave up 3 bases; unmatched junction bases: 4.

The chain recombines TRBV2 with TRBJ1-2, with D perhaps TRBD1 (5 bases). Germline V gene lookup returns CDR1 SNHLY and CDR2 FYNNEI. The CDR3 sequence is 12 residues long. With 4 bases removed from V and 5 bases from J, the gap between germline ends came to 8 bases. The DNA for the CDR3 is TGTGCCAGCAGTGTGGGGGGTTATGGCTACACCTTC. Amino acid sequence: CASSVGGYGYTF.

The chain has TRBV11-3 and TRBJ2-1; 12 nucleotides align to TRBD2. Germline V gene sequence: CDR1 SGHNT, CDR2 YENEEA. The CDR3 is 14 residues long. Unmatched junction bases numbered 4, after V lost 4 bases and J lost 9 bases. For the CDR3, the DNA is TGTGCCAGCAGCTCTAGCGGGGGGGCCTTTGAGCAGTTCTTC. Translation gives CASSSSGGAFEQFF.

CDR3 amino acids: CASSWSDNIQYF. DNA for the CDR3: TGTGCCAGCAGTTGGTCAGACAACATTCAGTACTTC. This sequence joins TRBV28 and TRBJ2-4; D unresolved. Trimming pared 4 bases from V and 7 bases from J, leaving 8 bases between. This CDR3 is built from 12 residues. Germline V gene sequence: CDR1 MDHEN, CDR2 SYDVKM.

The chain is built from TRBV10-3 and TRBJ2-3; D is uncertain. Looked up from germline, CDR1 is ENHRY and CDR2 is SYGVKD. CDR3 size: 14 residues. Trimming removed 7 bases at V and 0 bases at J, with 11 bases between. CDR3 in amino acids: CAIKGARSTDTQYF. The CDR3 region has the DNA TGTGCCATCAAAGGAGCGCGGAGCACAGATACGCAGTATTTT.

This clone has a handful of counts. The rearrangement joins TRBV9 to TRBJ2-3, with D uncertain. The CDR3 is 13 residues long. Trimming removed 4 bases from V and 13 bases from J, with 19 bases in between. The V gene's germline CDR1 is SGDLS and CDR2 YYNGEE. In DNA form, the CDR3 reads TGTGCCAGCAGCAACAGCCCCCAGACCCTAAAGTATTTT. Amino acid sequence: CASSNSPQTLKYF.

This sequence joins TRBV11-2 and TRBJ2-1; D gene unclear. Trimming took 7 bases from V and 2 from J, leaving 6 bases between them. There are 12 residues in the CDR3. CDR1 is SGHAT, CDR2 FQNNGV, per germline. CDR3 region: CASIKTYNEQFF. The CDR3 DNA sequence: TGTGCCAGCATAAAAACCTACAATGAGCAGTTCTTC.

The rearrangement joins TRBV6-5 to TRBJ1-5; TRBD1 matches 7 bases. V shed 2 bases and J 6 bases; nucleotides not matched to a gene: 4. Germline CDR1 and CDR2: MNHEY and SVGAGI. This CDR3 has 14 residues. The DNA of the CDR3 is TGTGCCAGCAGTTACGACAGGGATACTCAGCCCCAGCATTTT. Protein sequence: CASSYDRDTQPQHF.

The chain carries TRBV6-1 and TRBJ2-3; D gene ambiguous. CDR3 size: 16 residues. Per the germline V gene, CDR1 is MNHNS and CDR2 is SASEGT. V was shortened by 6 bases and J by 0 bases, with 16 bases between the two germline ends. The CDR3 is CASRERWYSSTDTQYF. CDR3 nucleotides: TGTGCCAGCAGGGAAAGATGGTACTCTAGCACAGATACGCAGTATTTT.

There are a few counts of this clone. J is TRBJ1-3 and V is TRBV5-1, with 9 bases identical to TRBD1. Germline loops: CDR1 SGHRS, CDR2 YFSETQ. The CDR3 is 16 residues long. V shed 5 bases, J shed 4 bases, and the junction held 10 bases outside the gene matches. The CDR3 reads CASSRTGTGIGNTIYF. The CDR3 DNA sequence: TGCGCCAGCAGTCGAACCGGGACAGGGATCGGAAACACCATATATTTT.

The gene calls are TRBV5-4 and TRBJ2-1; no definite D call. The germline CDR1 and CDR2 sequences are SGHNT and YYREEE (reference sequence). This CDR3 comprises 12 residues. The V gene lost 1 base and the J gene lost 6 bases, with 5 bases spanning the gap. CDR3 residues: CASSLPSNEQFF. CDR3 DNA sequence: TGTGCCAGCAGCTTGCCAAGCAATGAGCAGTTCTTC.

This chain connects TRBV5-4 to TRBJ2-2; 8 bases align to TRBD2. V shed 0 bases, J shed 5 bases, and the junction held 3 bases outside the gene matches. From germline, CDR1 is SGHNT and CDR2 YYREEE (reference sequence). The length of the CDR3 is 15 residues. The CDR3 protein is CASSLEVAGTGELFF. The CDR3 nucleotides read TGTGCCAGCAGCTTGGAGGTAGCGGGAACCGGGGAGCTGTTTTTT.

This CDR3 is CASSQMERTYEQYF. The CDR3 nucleotides are TGCGCCAGCAGCCAGATGGAGCGGACCTACGAGCAGTACTTC. The rearrangement uses TRBV5-1 and TRBJ2-7; TRBD2 is a possible D gene (5 bases). The CDR3 covers 14 residues. Germline CDR1 and CDR2: SGHRS and YFSETQ. The germline V and J ends were trimmed by 4 bases and 2 bases, with 13 bases remaining between them.

The CDR3 region is CASSFVASGLGEQFF. CDR3 coding DNA: TGCGCCAGCAGCTTCGTAGCTAGCGGCCTGGGGGAGCAGTTCTTC. The rearrangement links TRBV5-1 to TRBJ2-1, with TRBD2 matching 7 bases. CDR1 SGHRS and CDR2 YFSETQ come from the germline V gene. This CDR3 region has 15 residues. With V trimmed by 2 bases and J by 10 bases, 12 bases remained unmatched.

This chain uses TRBV5-5 with TRBJ1-4; 7 bases are a match to TRBD1. This CDR3 region has 18 residues. Germline CDR1 is SGHKS and CDR2 is YYEKEE (reference sequence). The trim removed 0 bases at V and 7 bases at J, leaving 15 bases unmatched. The CDR3 loop reads CASSLARIRQGEGEKLFF. The CDR3 DNA sequence: TGTGCCAGCAGCTTGGCCCGGATTCGACAGGGTGAGGGTGAAAAACTGTTTTTT.

The chain recombines TRBV18 with TRBJ2-2; D may be TRBD2 (6 bases). Germline V CDR1 and CDR2: KGHSH, LQKENI. CDR3 size: 16 residues. Deletions cut 1 base from V and 6 bases from J, with 15 bases between. CDR3 protein: CASSPLEGPRAGELFF. CDR3 DNA: TGTGCCAGCTCACCACTGGAGGGGCCAAGGGCCGGGGAGCTGTTTTTT.